This entry features one T cell receptor beta chain sequence. The data stem from a study of OX40 agonist ivuxolimab in advanced cancers. Clones were read by immunoSEQ multiplex PCR, and TCRdb kept only the in-frame ones, dropping some. The sample contains 65,000 to 80,000 clones, approximately 93% of which appear only once. This specimen consisted of CD4+ or CD8+ T cells sorted from blood, obtained in a trial of the OX40 agonist ivuxolimab. This clonotype was obtained from an adult with an advanced solid tumor such as melanoma, head and neck, liver or kidney cancer.

The CDR3 loop reads CAISESTGAETQYF. CDR3 nucleotides: TGTGCCATCAGTGAGTCGACGGGGGCAGAGACCCAGTACTTC. The gene calls are TRBV10-3 and TRBJ2-5, with D possibly being TRBD1 or TRBD2 (6 bases each). Per germline, CDR1 ENHRY and CDR2 SYGVKD. The CDR3 has 14 residues. V lost 0 bases and J 4 bases, leaving 9 bases between the germline ends.